This T cell receptor (beta chain) is from a study of T cells in Graves' hyperthyroidism and ophthalmopathy. About this clonotype: The antigen remains unidentified.

Germline lookup yields CDR1 MNHNS and CDR2 SASEGT. V lost 6 bases and J lost 11, with 14 bases in between. CDR3 size: 12 residues. If no ophthalmopathy progression occurred within 18 months, Graves' hyperthyroidism was stable. The study enrolled patients aged 18 to 65 with newly diagnosed hyperthyroidism of under 2 months' duration. Amplified TCR beta CDR3 regions derived from RNA transcripts. The primer set for the first-round RT-PCR of the TCR CDR3 was HTBI. TCRdb analysed the multiplex PCR reads with MiXCR anew, one entry per CDR3 protein. Of some 400,000 distinct CDR3 sequences in the sample, approximately 19% are singletons; the top ten hold 3% to 4.5%. General study points: Onset of ophthalmopathy came a median approximately 6.8 months after the model predicted it. The majority of expanded thyroid clonotypes above 0.001 also appeared in blood.

The sequencing input was blood. The source of this sequence is a young woman with Graves' hyperthyroidism. The rearrangement uses TRBV6-1 and TRBJ1-5; tentatively, D is TRBD1 (5 bases). The CDR3 spells CASSSWGQAQHF. Here the CDR3 DNA reads TGTGCCAGCAGCTCCTGGGGCCAGGCCCAGCATTTT.